A single sample gave rise to the 9 T cell receptor beta chains below, sequenced in a study of identical twins (TCRdb year 2016). Libraries were prepared through 5' RACE. The instrument was an Illumina HiSeq 2000. Clones were called with MiXCR by TCRdb after fastp trimmed the public reads at Q25, and only in-frame beta chains were retained. Each CDR3 protein gets just one entry, which takes the most common genes and DNA from the rows behind it. The sample contains around 530,000 distinct CDR3 sequences, about 15% of them found a single time. Of the sample, about 0.47% falls within the top ten clones. The same sample was also studied in work on yellow fever vaccine responses in identical twins.

The sequenced sample was CD4+ T cells sorted from blood. All receptors come from a woman aged 18-29 years in good health.

The rearrangement links TRBV10-3 to TRBJ2-1; D remains unclear. Trimming left V 0 bases short and J 14 bases short, with 11 bases between. CDR3 size: 12 residues. Per germline, CDR1 ENHRY and CDR2 SYGVKD. The CDR3 loop is CAISESHIMEFF. The CDR3, as DNA: TGTGCCATCAGTGAGTCCCACATAATGGAGTTCTTC.

This chain uses TRBV10-3 with TRBJ2-6; D is ambiguous. Germline CDR1 and CDR2: ENHRY and SYGVKD. This CDR3 region has 11 residues. The V gene lost 6 bases and the J gene lost 8 bases, with 5 bases spanning the gap. The CDR3 is CAIRDTNVLTF. The CDR3 DNA reads TGTGCCATCAGGGATACCAACGTCCTGACTTTC.

This clonotype was recorded many times. The CDR3 DNA follows: TGTGCCACCAGTGAGGACCTTAGCGGGAAGAATGAGCAGTTCTTC. It is translated as CATSEDLSGKNEQFF. The rearrangement joins TRBV24-1 to TRBJ2-1; 8 bases match TRBD2. CDR1 is KGHDR and CDR2 is SFDVKD in the germline V gene. The V segment lost 4 bases and the J segment 7 bases; nucleotides outside the gene matches: 8. This CDR3 contains 15 residues.

This clonotype showed up just a few times. The V and J genes are TRBV15 and TRBJ2-5; 10 nucleotides align to TRBD2. The junction had 4 bases not matched to a gene; V was cut back by 1 base and J by 2 bases. Germline CDR1 reads LNHNV; CDR2 reads YYDKDF (reference sequence). CDR3 length: 16 amino acids. The CDR3 spells CATSRVSSGGQETQYF. DNA for the CDR3: TGTGCCACCAGCAGAGTTTCTAGCGGGGGACAAGAGACCCAGTACTTC. Looking up the rest from reference TRBV15 and TRBJ2-5 gives the full variable domain: DAMVIQNPRYQVTQFGKPVTLSCSQTLNHNVMYWYQQKSSQAPKLLFHYYDKDFNNEADTPDNFQSRRPNTSFCFLDIRSPGLGDTAMYLCATSRVSSGGQETQYFGPGTRLLVL.

The CDR3 reads CASSDNAKLAEQFF. As DNA, the CDR3 is TGTGCCAGCAGTGATAACGCCAAGTTAGCGGAGCAGTTCTTC. The chain recombines TRBV27 with TRBJ2-1, with a weak D call TRBD2 (5 bases). This CDR3 has 14 residues. Trimming cost V 5 bases and J 10 bases, with 18 bases left between them. Per germline, CDR1 MNHEY and CDR2 SMNVEV (reference sequence).

This clonotype was recorded many times. This chain joins TRBV7-2 and TRBJ1-3; D remains unclear. CDR1 SGHTA and CDR2 FQGNSA come from the germline V gene. The CDR3 has 15 residues. Deletions cut 5 bases from V and 0 bases from J, with 11 bases between. CDR3 protein: CASSNRQASGNTIYF. The CDR3 nucleotides read TGTGCCAGCAGCAATCGACAAGCCTCTGGAAACACCATATATTTT.

This clonotype has only a few counts. The rearrangement joins TRBV7-9 to TRBJ2-7; a weak D match, TRBD2 (6 bases). V lost 5 bases and J lost 6, with 11 bases in between. The germline gives CDR1 SEHNR, CDR2 FQNEAQ (reference sequence). CDR3 length: 12 residues. The CDR3 bases are TGTGCCAGCAGCAAACTAGCAGTCGAGCAGTACTTC. Translating it yields CASSKLAVEQYF.

V is TRBV18 and J is TRBJ2-5, with TRBD2 matching over 10 bases. Per germline, CDR1 KGHSH and CDR2 LQKENI. Trimming took 2 bases from V and 4 from J; bases not matched to a gene: 10. The CDR3 contains 17 residues. CDR3 DNA sequence: TGTGCCAGCTCACCAACAAAGAGCGGGGGGGCCGGAGAGACCCAGTACTTC. It yields the protein CASSPTKSGGAGETQYF.

This rearrangement joins TRBV12-3 or TRBV12-4 to TRBJ2-1; D may match TRBD1 or TRBD2 (5 bases each). The CDR3 spans 17 residues. Trimming removed 5 bases at V and 0 bases at J, with 17 bases between. CDR3 amino acids: CASSPRQRVSSYNEQFF. In nucleotides, the CDR3 is TGTGCCAGCAGTCCTCGACAGAGGGTGAGCTCCTACAATGAGCAGTTCTTC.